Listed here are 29 T cell receptor beta chains from one sample, sequenced in a study of regulatory dendritic cells for organ transplantation. The assay was immunoSEQ multiplex PCR, and TCRdb's table has in-frame clones only and misses some. This table holds tens of thousands of clones, 75% to 95% found once. Sequences were obtained from naive CD8+ T cells from blood. Subset in this sample: CD45RA+ naive T cells. All receptors derive from a human donor in good health.

On this clone itself: Relative to the germline gene, one junction end is altered; a read error may explain this. DNA for the CDR3: TGTGCTAGCAGCTCGAGAGGACAGAGCCAAGAGACCCAGTACTTC. It yields the protein CASSSRGQSQETQYF. V is TRBV7-7 and J is TRBJ2-5, with D possibly being TRBD1 (6 bases). The CDR3 is 15 amino acids. CDR1 and CDR2 (germline): SSHAT, FNYEAQ (reference sequence).

The chain joins TRBV28 to TRBJ1-5; 8 bases agree with TRBD1. V lost 5 bases and J lost 5; bases outside the gene matches: 2. The CDR3 is 13 residues long. Germline CDR1 MDHEN, CDR2 SYDVKM. The CDR3 here is CASSPQGDQPQHF. The CDR3 DNA follows: TGTGCCAGCAGTCCACAGGGGGATCAGCCCCAGCATTTT.

J is TRBJ2-1 and V is TRBV4-3; D is possibly TRBD2 (6 bases). The V end was cut by 3 bases, the J end by 8 bases, with 14 bases between. Germline assignment: CDR1 LGHNA and CDR2 YSLEER. The CDR3 loop spans 14 amino acids. This chain's CDR3 is CASSQNTRGDEQFF. As DNA, the CDR3 is TGCGCCAGCAGCCAGAACACCCGCGGGGATGAGCAGTTCTTC.

The J gene is TRBJ2-2, the V gene TRBV9; perhaps TRBD1 as D (6 bases). The CDR3 is made up of 15 amino acids. Trimming took off 2 bases at V and 4 bases at J, with 12 bases between the two ends. Germline V gene data show CDR1 as SGDLS and CDR2 as YYNGEE. The CDR3 DNA is TGTGCCAGCAGCGTTAGGGGGAAGGGCACCGGGGAGCTGTTTTTT. The encoded protein is CASSVRGKGTGELFF.

This rearrangement joins TRBV7-8 to TRBJ2-3; weak D call: TRBD2 (6 bases). Germline-derived CDR1 and CDR2 are SGHVS and FQNEAQ. The CDR3 has 14 residues. V lost 3 bases and J lost 5, with 12 bases in between. CDR3 nucleotide sequence: TGTGCCAGCAGCTTGGGCGGGGAAGGAGATACGCAGTATTTT. It encodes CASSLGGEGDTQYF.

The V call is TRBV7-9, the J call TRBJ2-5; 7 positions match TRBD1. CDR1 is SEHNR, CDR2 FQNEAQ, per germline (reference sequence). Trimming cost V 0 bases and J 5 bases; bases outside gene matches: 9. The CDR3 contains 16 residues. CDR3 sequence: CASSLAQGQDRETQYF. CDR3 sequence (DNA): TGTGCCAGCAGCTTAGCGCAAGGACAGGACCGGGAGACCCAGTACTTC.

The chain couples TRBV4-1 to TRBJ1-2; D perhaps matches TRBD1 (5 bases). Trimming cost V 6 bases and J 7 bases, with 24 bases left between them. The CDR3 extends over 16 amino acids. Looked up from germline, CDR1 is MGHRA and CDR2 is YSYEKL. The CDR3 is CASSRIGGVELSGYTF. The CDR3 coding sequence is TGCGCCAGCAGTCGCATTGGGGGTGTTGAGCTTTCTGGCTACACCTTC.

The chain couples TRBV28 to TRBJ1-5; D is perhaps TRBD1 (6 bases). Germline CDR1 reads MDHEN; CDR2 reads SYDVKM. The CDR3 is made up of 12 amino acids. V lost 8 bases and J 4 bases, leaving 9 bases between the germline ends. The chain's CDR3 is CASCTGNQPQHF. The DNA of the CDR3 is TGTGCCAGCTGTACAGGGAATCAGCCCCAGCATTTT.

The rearrangement links TRBV14 to TRBJ2-7, with D uncertain. CDR1 is SGHDN and CDR2 is FVKESK in the germline V gene. This CDR3 has 11 amino acids. V lost 3 bases, J lost 4 bases, and 4 bases lay in between. CDR3 bases: TGTGCCAGCAGCCAGGTATACGAGCAGTACTTC. The encoded protein is CASSQVYEQYF. The full variable domain, in which reference TRBV14 and TRBJ2-7 provide the parts outside the CDR3, is EAGVTQFPSHSVIEKGQTVTLRCDPISGHDNLYWYRRVMGKEIKFLLHFVKESKQDESGMPNNRFLAERTGGTYSTLKVQPAELEDSGVYFCASSQVYEQYFGPGTRLTVT.

CDR3 nucleotides: TGTGCCAGCAGTTTATCACCGGGACTAGCGGGGGTAACAGATACGCAGTATTTT. Encoded protein: CASSLSPGLAGVTDTQYF. The rearrangement links TRBV27 to TRBJ2-3; 14 bases match TRBD2. The CDR3 extends over 18 amino acids. The germline V gene has CDR1 MNHEY and CDR2 SMNVEV (reference sequence). Trimming removed 0 bases from V and 3 bases from J; junction bases left unmatched: 5.

This chain links TRBV6-5 with TRBJ2-1; 7 nucleotides align to TRBD1. The germline V gene encodes CDR1 MNHEY and CDR2 SVGAGI. Unmatched junction bases numbered 7, after V lost 3 bases and J lost 5 bases. The CDR3 is made up of 15 amino acids. The CDR3 loop reads CASSYRGQRNNEQFF. In nucleotides, the CDR3 is TGTGCCAGCAGTTATAGGGGACAGAGAAACAATGAGCAGTTCTTC.

This chain connects TRBV28 to TRBJ2-3; 9 nucleotides match TRBD2. Germline V gene sequence: CDR1 MDHEN, CDR2 SYDVKM. V lost 6 bases, J lost 4 bases, and 8 bases stayed unmatched. The CDR3 runs to 15 residues. In DNA, the CDR3 is TGTGCCAGCAGCGATAGCGGGAGTTTCGCAGATACGCAGTATTTT. Translated: CASSDSGSFADTQYF. The full variable domain, rest sourced from reference TRBV28 and TRBJ2-3, is DVKVTQSSRYLVKRTGEKVFLECVQDMDHENMFWYRQDPGLGLRLIYFSYDVKMKEKGDIPEGYSVSREKKERFSLILESASTNQTSMYLCASSDSGSFADTQYFGPGTRLTVL.

The V and J genes are TRBV4-2 and TRBJ1-6; no firm D call. V gave up 1 base and J gave up 7 bases, with 11 bases separating them. The CDR3 consists of 15 residues. CDR1 and CDR2 from the germline V gene are LGHNA and YNFKEQ. The DNA of the CDR3 is TGTGCCAGCAGCCAAGCGGCTTACGAGAATTCACCCCTCCACTTT. As protein: CASSQAAYENSPLHF.

The rearrangement uses TRBV6-5 and TRBJ1-2; 10 positions match TRBD1. Germline V gene lookup returns CDR1 MNHEY and CDR2 SVGAGI. The CDR3 runs 13 residues. The V segment lost 6 bases and the J segment 8 bases; nucleotides outside the gene matches: 6. CDR3 protein: CASRTGTGAGYTF. For the CDR3, the DNA is TGTGCCAGCAGGACCGGGACAGGGGCCGGCTACACCTTC.

The chain recombines TRBV4-3 with TRBJ1-1; TRBD1 aligns across 7 bases. The V and J ends lost 2 bases and 2 bases, in that order; junction bases with no gene match: 5. The CDR3 contains 15 residues. Germline V gene lookup returns CDR1 LGHNA and CDR2 YSLEER. The DNA of the CDR3 is TGCGCCAGCAGCCAATTACAGGGGAAAAACACTGAAGCTTTCTTT. This gives the protein CASSQLQGKNTEAFF.

CDR3 bases: TGTGCCAGCAGCCCCGGTGGGACAGGGTCCTACGAGCAGTACTTC. Encoded protein: CASSPGGTGSYEQYF. The genes are TRBV27 and TRBJ2-7; 9 bases map to TRBD1. Germline lookup yields CDR1 MNHEY and CDR2 SMNVEV (reference sequence). Trimming at V came to 6 bases and at J to 1 base, leaving 7 bases not matched to a gene. This CDR3 contains 15 residues.

The chain combines TRBV7-9 with TRBJ2-5, with 9 bases matching TRBD2. CDR3 size: 14 residues. CDR1 and CDR2 (germline): SEHNR, FQNEAQ (reference sequence). J lost 5 bases, V lost 5 bases, and 6 bases had no gene match. The CDR3 loop is CASSRGGGFETQYF. For the CDR3, the DNA is TGTGCCAGCAGCCGCGGGGGGGGCTTTGAGACCCAGTACTTC.

This clone was seen just once. The chain has TRBV27 and TRBJ2-3, with D unresolved. V was cut by 6 bases and J by 1 base, with 11 bases left in between. The length of the CDR3 is 14 residues. Germline-derived CDR1 and CDR2 are MNHEY and SMNVEV (reference sequence). The CDR3 is CASSWSKGTDTQYF. The DNA for the CDR3 is TGTGCCAGCAGCTGGAGTAAAGGCACAGATACGCAGTATTTT.

The chain is built from TRBV27 and TRBJ1-1; the match to TRBD1 covers 9 bases. Per germline, CDR1 MNHEY and CDR2 SMNVEV (reference sequence). The CDR3 is made up of 17 amino acids. Trimming at V came to 3 bases and at J to 3 bases, leaving 11 bases not matched to a gene. The CDR3 DNA sequence: TGTGCCAGCAGTTTTTCCGGGACAGGGTTTCTGGACACTGAAGCTTTCTTT. Protein product: CASSFSGTGFLDTEAFF.

The chain has TRBV4-2 and TRBJ2-1; D uncertain. V shed 0 bases and J shed 10 bases, with 10 bases lying between them. Germline V gene sequence: CDR1 LGHNA, CDR2 YNFKEQ. The CDR3 totals 13 residues. CDR3 nucleotides: TGTGCCAGCAGCCAAGAAGGCCCACGGGAGCAGTTCTTC. It yields the protein CASSQEGPREQFF.

The rearrangement links TRBV4-1 to TRBJ2-5; possible D gene TRBD2, 5 bases. The germline V gene encodes CDR1 MGHRA and CDR2 YSYEKL. Between the trimmed V and J ends, which lost 1 base and 4 bases, there was a span of 10 bases. The CDR3 extends over 14 amino acids. This CDR3 reads CASSQVGALETQYF. The CDR3 region has the DNA TGCGCCAGCAGCCAAGTGGGAGCGTTAGAGACCCAGTACTTC.

The chain couples TRBV19 to TRBJ1-1; D remains ambiguous. The CDR3 is 14 residues long. CDR1 is LNHDA, CDR2 SQIVND, per germline (reference sequence). Trimming took 5 bases from V and 3 from J, leaving 13 bases between them. CDR3 region: CASSPLEGYTEAFF. DNA of the CDR3: TGTGCCAGTAGTCCTCTTGAGGGATACACTGAAGCTTTCTTT.

The CDR3 region is CASSFAELASSYEQYF. In DNA, the CDR3 is TGTGCCAGCAGCTTTGCCGAGCTGGCGAGCTCCTACGAGCAGTACTTC. The rearrangement links TRBV7-9 to TRBJ2-7; D is ambiguous. CDR3 length: 16 residues. Germline V gene lookup returns CDR1 SEHNR and CDR2 FQNEAQ (reference sequence). V dropped 3 bases and J dropped 0 bases, with 15 bases sitting between them.

The J gene is TRBJ2-5, the V gene TRBV4-3; D perhaps matches TRBD1 (5 bases). Trimming removed 1 base at V and 9 bases at J, with 18 bases between. The length of the CDR3 is 15 residues. Germline CDR1 reads LGHNA; CDR2 reads YSLEER. This chain's CDR3 is CASSQVLLGVEAQYF. In DNA, the CDR3 is TGCGCCAGCAGCCAAGTCCTGTTAGGGGTTGAGGCCCAGTACTTC.

The chain links TRBV19 to TRBJ2-5, with a possible D match to TRBD1 (5 bases). The CDR3 contains 13 residues. The germline gives CDR1 LNHDA, CDR2 SQIVND (reference sequence). V dropped 3 bases and J dropped 5 bases, with 10 bases sitting between them. The CDR3 nucleotides read TGTGCCAGTAGTATTGAACCAGGGGAGACCCAGTACTTC. It codes for CASSIEPGETQYF. The whole variable domain, filled in from reference TRBV19 and TRBJ2-5, reads DGGITQSPKYLFRKEGQNVTLSCEQNLNHDAMYWYRQDPGQGLRLIYYSQIVNDFQKGDIAEGYSVSREKKESFPLTVTSAQKNPTAFYLCASSIEPGETQYFGPGTRLLVL.

V usage is TRBV5-6 and J usage is TRBJ1-5; a possible D gene is TRBD1 (6 bases). Germline V gene sequence: CDR1 SGHDT, CDR2 YYEEEE. Between the trimmed V and J ends, which lost 4 bases and 5 bases, there was a span of 16 bases. The CDR3 is 15 amino acids. CDR3 nucleotide sequence: TGTGCCAGCAGCCCCGGAGGGAGGGGGGATCAGCCCCAGCATTTT. The encoded protein is CASSPGGRGDQPQHF.

In its sample, this clone was seen once. V usage is TRBV21-1 and J usage is TRBJ2-1; whether TRBD2, the table's D call, matches the DNA was not checked. TRBV21-1 is deemed a pseudogene. The CDR3 has 13 amino acids. The CDR3 region is CASKGLADNEQFF. The CDR3 nucleotides read TGTGCCAGCAAGGGACTAGCGGACAATGAGCAGTTCTTC.

The chain is built from TRBV7-6 and TRBJ2-7; 8 positions agree with TRBD2. The CDR3 has 15 residues. The V and J ends lost 5 bases and 2 bases, in that order; junction bases with no gene match: 8. Germline assignment: CDR1 SGHVS and CDR2 FNYEAQ. The CDR3 is CASSRGLASTYEQYF. The CDR3 bases are TGTGCCAGCAGCCGTGGACTAGCTTCCACCTACGAGCAGTACTTC.

The chain is built from TRBV9 and TRBJ2-7, with TRBD2 matching 10 bases. The V gene end was trimmed by 4 bases and the J gene end by 5 bases; junction bases not matched to a gene: 12. The CDR3 runs to 16 residues. Germline CDR1 reads SGDLS; CDR2 reads YYNGEE. The CDR3 region has the DNA TGTGCCAGCAGCCCCACGGGGGCTAGCGGGGGCCACGAGCAGTACTTC. Its translation: CASSPTGASGGHEQYF.